This TCR beta chain was captured by sequencing in a study of cytomegalovirus exposure and HLA in healthy donors (dated by TCRdb to the late 2010s). Regarding the study in general: An earlier analysis of 550 to 700 of the donors reported roughly 300 Gb of sequence data and approximately 110 million unique TCR beta sequences from around 200 million T cells. HLA typing included class I and class II loci at four-digit resolution. Besides the first cohort of about 730 subjects, a separate validation cohort made up of some 110 different subjects was used. Of the roughly 390 genotyped donors, 81% were placed in the genetic ancestry cluster associated with self-reported Caucasian donors. The study combined high-throughput TCR immunosequencing, statistical association of individual TCRs with disease status, and machine learning to predict cytomegalovirus infection status. Because of strong linkage in the cohort, roughly five DR-DQ haplotypes were treated as single units for association and clustering. Among about 360 genotyped donors of the cohort, an average of roughly 240,000 unique TCR beta nucleotide sequences were sequenced per donor, around 20% of them non-productive. In the later analysis, no new phenotypic data were used to find candidate immune exposures; instead, reliance was placed on TCR beta sequences and their occurrence across donors. A later analysis re-examined previously published TCR beta repertoires from 500 to 700 donors and added high-resolution HLA genotyping to investigate patterns of TCR occurrence. Using immunosequencing, the study profiled T cell repertoires from approximately 700 subjects and related those repertoires to cytomegalovirus serostatus. The number of typed donors differed by locus: roughly 620-630 for A, B, C, DRB1 and DQB1; approximately 520 for DQA1; 606 for DPA1; and some 470 for DPB1. In an earlier analysis of 587 of the donors, high-throughput TCR beta sequencing was used to judge whether each TCR beta V gene segment behaved as functional or pseudogenic. A later genetic analysis used genome-wide SNP genotypes for about 65% of the roughly 670 donors, treating that subset as a discovery cohort. An early release covering around 630 HLA-typed donors comprised roughly 300 gigabases of sequencing data and tens of millions of unique TCR sequences. Alongside the repertoire data, information on donor age, sex, ethnicity and CMV serostatus was compiled. Every repertoire in the discovery cohort had been generated on one and the same sequencing platform. The aim of the study was to test whether cataloging public T cell receptors could identify signatures of past pathogen exposure. The investigation overall reported the following: A later analysis found that HLA-associated TCR beta chains were more clonally expanded and had lower generation probabilities than equally common non-associated chains. The classifier was reported to diagnose cytomegalovirus status with high specificity and sensitivity in both the original and validation cohorts. According to the authors, the approach could potentially be generalized to other disease states and immunological phenotypes. A later genetic analysis associated a missense DCLRE1C variant with V-gene and J-gene trimming of TCR beta chains, and an independent cohort replicated the association. In this cohort, only TCR beta chains were sequenced, and detectable features were limited by the absence of alpha or paired-chain data. Because counts were too low, roughly 17 rarely observed V segments, including chromosome 9 orphons, were left out of the earlier analysis of a few hundred of the donors. Because HLA typing was unavailable for some donors at each locus, only the typed subset was used in association tests. A later analysis associated about 18,000 TCR beta sequences with specific HLA alleles at a false discovery rate of 0.05. In the study, some 160 TCR beta chains were listed as associated with cytomegalovirus. A later genetic analysis reported fewer N-insertions in productive TCRs among donors in an Asian-associated ancestry cluster than the approximately 700-donor mean. Across donors, most TCR sequences were observed very rarely, whereas some public TCRs were present in many individuals. Three of the identified cytomegalovirus-associated TCR beta chains were confirmed in vitro to be specific for cytomegalovirus antigens. A cluster of highly shared sequence variants was judged likely to represent a technical artifact of the sequencing pipeline. A later analysis found that TCR association rates varied across HLA loci, with DRB1 alleles showing the most associated TCRs and HLA-C alleles the fewest. A further reported finding was that TCR beta sequences accurately predicted the HLA-A and HLA-B alleles for most subjects in the first cohort. Sequencing depth was assumed to be roughly uniform across donors in the presence/absence analyses, though that assumption may not hold. A later analysis reported that several top co-occurrence clusters appeared linked to parvovirus B19, influenza, CMV and Epstein-Barr virus. When HLA alleles, especially DR and DQ, strongly co-occurred, attributing TCR associations to individual alleles was difficult. An earlier analysis of approximately 500 of the donors showed that most TCR beta V segments appeared in productive rearrangements either about 87% or about 30% of the time, which broadly matched IMGT annotations. In a later analysis, most CMV-associated TCR beta chains were found to appear HLA-restricted, with HLA associations seemingly driven largely by CMV exposure. Correlated functional status among segregating V segments might be attributable to linkage disequilibrium, but an unknown experimental factor could not be ruled out. For the cohort, immune exposure information was limited to CMV serostatus. Some IMGT-functional V segments, including TRBV6-2 and TRBV6-3, could not be distinguished by the 87-base-pair reads and were therefore excluded.

The CDR3 measures 12 amino acids from cysteine to phenylalanine. Solely the CDR3 DNA is kept, with 36 bases framed from the first base. Sequences SEHNR (CDR1) and FQNEAQ (CDR2) are obtained from the germline V gene (reference sequence). In total, over 600 healthy bone marrow donors made up the cohort. At the time of sampling, all cohort members were nominally healthy, though unrecorded immune exposures were likely present. The donor tested CMV seronegative, placing the donor among the roughly 400 seronegative members of the cohort. Every donor gave a peripheral blood sample, and the peripheral blood mononuclear cells from that sample were used for TCR beta sequencing. The Qiagen DNeasy Blood Extraction Kit was used to extract genomic DNA from the blood cell samples. With respect to this clone: Its cognate antigen has yet to be identified. Relative to the germline gene, one junction end is altered; a read error may explain this.

Library generation was performed with the immunoSEQ multiplex PCR assay. A mixture of 60 forward primers for TCR Vbeta segments and 13 reverse primers for TCR Jbeta segments was used in the multiplex PCR. The CDR3 region of rearranged TCR beta genes was amplified from genomic DNA with a multiplex PCR assay. The amplified TCR beta libraries were sequenced on the Illumina HiSeq System as 87-base-pair reads. As for how the authors treated the data: A later analysis counted approximately 74 million unique TCR beta chains across the 690 or so repertoires, and approximately 11 million of these chains were shared by at least two donors. A nearest-neighbor algorithm error-corrected the raw reads and collapsed the reads into unique sequences, merging closely related sequences to remove PCR and sequencing errors. Alignment of CDR3 sequences to IMGT reference sequences was used to assign V, D and J gene segments. For a sequence to be retained, a match of at least six nucleotides to both a V gene segment and a J gene segment was required. Rearrangements were classified as productive when the CDR3 lacked stop codons and remained in frame with V and J, and all other rearrangements were classified as non-productive. Following IMGT convention, CDR3 was defined as the stretch from the second conserved V-encoded cysteine to the conserved J-encoded phenylalanine. Sequences without an unambiguous match to a single V gene segment were excluded from the earlier analysis of about 600 of the donors. An earlier analysis of a few hundred of the donors classified V segments as functional when productive rearrangements were above 56.7% and as segregating when the standard deviation between donors was above 5%. A statistical classification framework was developed to diagnose cytomegalovirus status using the catalog of TCR beta chain sequences. V and J gene assignment, in a later analysis, came from comparing TCR nucleotide sequences with IMGT/GENE-DB human TR gene sequences. In a later analysis, CDR3 sequences and most-parsimonious VDJ recombination scenarios were assigned using the TCRdist pipeline. In a later analysis, every TCR beta chain was defined by the combination of its CDR3 amino acid sequence and its V-gene family, and reads without a unique V-gene family were dropped. In a later analysis, around 650 highly shared, low-generation-probability nucleotide sequences were removed to address suspected cross-contamination and a sequencing artifact. A later analysis calculated a clonal expansion index for each public chain from normalized within-repertoire ranks of inferred template counts. Generation probabilities in a later analysis came from a VDJ recombination model fitted to out-of-frame rearrangements, and those results were checked against IGoR. In a later analysis, TCR-TCR, TCR-HLA and TCR-CMV co-occurrence was scored with hypergeometric tests, and a repertoire-size bias correction was applied to TCR pairs. A later analysis estimated false discovery rates by permuting HLA or CMV assignments 20 times. In a later analysis, co-occurring TCRs were grouped using DBSCAN, with TCRdist sequence similarity added in when clustering inside HLA-allele-positive subsets. Repertoires with fewer than 30,000 or more than 120,000 public chains were left out of co-occurrence clustering, as were about 5 repertoires with anomalous nucleotide sharing. TCRdb re-hosts the immuneACCESS table, in-frame sequences only. Its copies lack some clones; in the studies checked, an unresolved V gene accounts for under half of them, and the cause for the rest is not known. The V and J calls and clone size come from that table; D and trimming were worked out from the DNA. Here the sample has fewer than 200,000 clones; around 80% occur a single time. 0.75% to 0.8% of the sample is taken by the ten largest.

This receptor was taken from a female donor in good health and CMV-seronegative. The specimen was PBMCs. Recombination connected TRBV7-9 to TRBJ2-7, with the D segment identity uncertain. CDR3 loop: CSSSLLSYEQYF. The DNA reads as follows: TGTTCCAGCAGCTTACTCTCCTACGAGCAGTACTTC.